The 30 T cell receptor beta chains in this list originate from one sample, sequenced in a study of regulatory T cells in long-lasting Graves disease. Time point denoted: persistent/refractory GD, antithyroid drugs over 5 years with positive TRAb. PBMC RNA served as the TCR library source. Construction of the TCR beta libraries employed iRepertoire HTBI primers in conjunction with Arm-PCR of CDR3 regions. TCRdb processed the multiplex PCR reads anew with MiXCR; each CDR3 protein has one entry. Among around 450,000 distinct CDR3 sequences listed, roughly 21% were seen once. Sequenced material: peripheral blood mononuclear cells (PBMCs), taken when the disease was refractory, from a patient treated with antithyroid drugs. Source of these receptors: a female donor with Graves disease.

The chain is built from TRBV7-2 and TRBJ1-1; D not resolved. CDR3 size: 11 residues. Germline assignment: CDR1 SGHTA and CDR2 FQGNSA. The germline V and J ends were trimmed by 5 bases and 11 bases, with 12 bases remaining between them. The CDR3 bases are TGTGCCAGCAGCCCGATGGCGGGGGCTTTCTTT. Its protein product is CASSPMAGAFF.

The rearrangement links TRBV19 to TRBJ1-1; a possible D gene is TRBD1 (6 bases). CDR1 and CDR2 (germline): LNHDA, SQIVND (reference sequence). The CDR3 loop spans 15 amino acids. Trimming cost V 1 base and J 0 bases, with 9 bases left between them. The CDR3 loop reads CASSIVDRLNTEAFF. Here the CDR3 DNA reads TGTGCCAGTAGTATAGTCGACAGGTTGAACACTGAAGCTTTCTTT.

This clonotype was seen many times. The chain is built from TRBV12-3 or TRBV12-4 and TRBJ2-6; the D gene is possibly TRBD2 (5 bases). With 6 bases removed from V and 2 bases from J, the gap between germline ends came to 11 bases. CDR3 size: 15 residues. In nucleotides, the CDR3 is TGTGCCAGCAGCTTCACCGGGGCTGGGGCCAACGTCCTGACTTTC. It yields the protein CASSFTGAGANVLTF.

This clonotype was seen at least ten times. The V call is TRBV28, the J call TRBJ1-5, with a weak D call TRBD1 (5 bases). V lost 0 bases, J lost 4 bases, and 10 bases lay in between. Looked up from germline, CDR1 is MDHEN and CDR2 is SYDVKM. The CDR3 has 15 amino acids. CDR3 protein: CASSLWEQGNQPQHF. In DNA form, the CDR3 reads TGTGCCAGCAGTTTATGGGAGCAGGGAAATCAGCCCCAGCATTTT.

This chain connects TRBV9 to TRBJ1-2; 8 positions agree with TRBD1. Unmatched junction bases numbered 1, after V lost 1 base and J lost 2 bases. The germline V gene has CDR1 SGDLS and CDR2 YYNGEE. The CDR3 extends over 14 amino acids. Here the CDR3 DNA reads TGTGCCAGCAGCGTACAGGGGGCAAACTATGGCTACACCTTC. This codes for CASSVQGANYGYTF. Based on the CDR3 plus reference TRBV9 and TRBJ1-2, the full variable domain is DSGVTQTPKHLITATGQRVTLRCSPRSGDLSVYWYQQSLDQGLQFLIQYYNGEERAKGNILERFSAQQFPDLHSELNLSSLELGDSALYFCASSVQGANYGYTFGSGTRLTVV.

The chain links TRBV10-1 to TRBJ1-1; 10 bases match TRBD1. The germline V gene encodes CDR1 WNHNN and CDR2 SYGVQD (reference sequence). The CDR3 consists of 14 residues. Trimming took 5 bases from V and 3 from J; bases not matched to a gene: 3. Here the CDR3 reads CASSSDRGYTEAFF. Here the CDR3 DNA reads TGCGCCAGCAGTTCGGACAGGGGGTACACTGAAGCTTTCTTT.

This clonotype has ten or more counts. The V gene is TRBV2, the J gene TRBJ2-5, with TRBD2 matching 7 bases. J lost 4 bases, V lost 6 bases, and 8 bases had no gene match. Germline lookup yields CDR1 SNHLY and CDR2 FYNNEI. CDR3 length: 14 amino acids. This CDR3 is CASSPPSGVETQYF. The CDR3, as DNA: TGTGCCAGCAGCCCACCCAGCGGGGTAGAGACCCAGTACTTC.

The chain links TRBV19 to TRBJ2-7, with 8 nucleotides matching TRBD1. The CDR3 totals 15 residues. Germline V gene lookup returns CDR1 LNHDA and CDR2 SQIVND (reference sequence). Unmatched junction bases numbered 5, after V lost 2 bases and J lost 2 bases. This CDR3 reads CASSINGQGTYEQYF. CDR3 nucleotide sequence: TGTGCCAGTAGTATAAACGGACAGGGCACCTACGAGCAGTACTTC.

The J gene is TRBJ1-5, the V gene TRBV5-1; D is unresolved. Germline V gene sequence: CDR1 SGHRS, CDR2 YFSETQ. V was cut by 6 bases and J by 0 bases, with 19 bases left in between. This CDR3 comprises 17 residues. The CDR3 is CASKFQDESYSNQPQHF. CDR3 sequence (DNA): TGCGCCAGCAAGTTTCAGGATGAGAGCTATAGCAATCAGCCCCAGCATTTT.

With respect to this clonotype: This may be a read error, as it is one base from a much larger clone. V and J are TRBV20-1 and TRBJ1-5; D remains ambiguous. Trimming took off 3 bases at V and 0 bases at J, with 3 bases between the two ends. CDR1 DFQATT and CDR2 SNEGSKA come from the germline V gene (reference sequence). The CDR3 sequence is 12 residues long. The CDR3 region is CSASSSNQPQHF. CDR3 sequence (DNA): TGCAGTGCTAGTAGTAGCAATCAGCCCCAGCATTTT.

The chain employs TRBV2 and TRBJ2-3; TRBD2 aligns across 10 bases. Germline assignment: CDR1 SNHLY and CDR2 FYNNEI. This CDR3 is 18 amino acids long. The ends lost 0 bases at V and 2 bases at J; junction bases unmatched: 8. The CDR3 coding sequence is TGTGCCAGCAGTGAAGCGCTTGAGCGGGGGGGGGTCACAGATACGCAGTATTTT. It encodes CASSEALERGGVTDTQYF.

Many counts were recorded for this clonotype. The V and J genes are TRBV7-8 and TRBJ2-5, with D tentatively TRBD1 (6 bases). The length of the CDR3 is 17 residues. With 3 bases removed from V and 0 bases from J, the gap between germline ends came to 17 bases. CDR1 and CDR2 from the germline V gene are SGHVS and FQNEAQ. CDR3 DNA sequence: TGTGCCAGCAGCTTTCTCGAGGGGGAGTGGTACCAAGAGACCCAGTACTTC. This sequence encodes CASSFLEGEWYQETQYF.

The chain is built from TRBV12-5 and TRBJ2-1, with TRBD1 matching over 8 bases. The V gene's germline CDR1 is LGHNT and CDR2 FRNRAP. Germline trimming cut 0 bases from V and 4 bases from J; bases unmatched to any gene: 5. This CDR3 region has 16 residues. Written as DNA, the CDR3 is TGTGCTAGTGGTTTGGTACTAGGACAGGGATACAATGAGCAGTTCTTC. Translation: CASGLVLGQGYNEQFF.

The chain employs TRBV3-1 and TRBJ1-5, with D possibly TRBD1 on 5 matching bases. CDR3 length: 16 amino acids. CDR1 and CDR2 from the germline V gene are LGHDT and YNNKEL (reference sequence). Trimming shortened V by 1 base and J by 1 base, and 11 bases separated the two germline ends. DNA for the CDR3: TGTGCCAGCAGCCAAGGAATCAGGGTAAGCAATCAGCCCCAGCATTTT. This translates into CASSQGIRVSNQPQHF.

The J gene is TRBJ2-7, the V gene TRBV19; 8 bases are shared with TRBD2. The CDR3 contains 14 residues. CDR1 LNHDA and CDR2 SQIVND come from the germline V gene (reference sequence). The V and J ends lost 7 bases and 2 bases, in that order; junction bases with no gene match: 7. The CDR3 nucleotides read TGTGCCAGTAAGGGGCGGGAGGCCCCCTACGAGCAGTACTTC. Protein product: CASKGREAPYEQYF.

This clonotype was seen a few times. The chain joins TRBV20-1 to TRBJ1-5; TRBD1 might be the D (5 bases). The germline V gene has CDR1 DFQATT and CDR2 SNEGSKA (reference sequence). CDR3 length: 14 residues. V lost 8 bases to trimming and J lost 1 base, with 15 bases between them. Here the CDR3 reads CSTGRRESNQPQHF. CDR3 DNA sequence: TGCAGTACAGGTCGTCGCGAGAGCAATCAGCCCCAGCATTTT.

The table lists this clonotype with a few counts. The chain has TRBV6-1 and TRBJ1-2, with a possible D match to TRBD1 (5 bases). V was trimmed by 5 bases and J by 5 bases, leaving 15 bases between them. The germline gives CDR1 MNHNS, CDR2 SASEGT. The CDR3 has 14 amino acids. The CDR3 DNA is TGTGCCAGCAGTCTGGACAATTTGGGGTATGGCTACACCTTC. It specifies CASSLDNLGYGYTF.

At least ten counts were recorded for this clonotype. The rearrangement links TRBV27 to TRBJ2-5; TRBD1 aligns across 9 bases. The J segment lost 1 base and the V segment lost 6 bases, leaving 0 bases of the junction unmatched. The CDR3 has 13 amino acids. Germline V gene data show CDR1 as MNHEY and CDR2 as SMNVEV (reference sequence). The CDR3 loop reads CASRTGGQETQYF. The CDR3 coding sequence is TGTGCCAGCAGGACAGGGGGCCAAGAGACCCAGTACTTC.

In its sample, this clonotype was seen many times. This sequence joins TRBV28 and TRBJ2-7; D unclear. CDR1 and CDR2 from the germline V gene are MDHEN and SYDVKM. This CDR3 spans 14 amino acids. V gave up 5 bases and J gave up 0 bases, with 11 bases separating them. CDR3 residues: CASSNPGYSYEQYF. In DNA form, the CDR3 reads TGTGCCAGCAGTAATCCGGGCTACTCCTACGAGCAGTACTTC.

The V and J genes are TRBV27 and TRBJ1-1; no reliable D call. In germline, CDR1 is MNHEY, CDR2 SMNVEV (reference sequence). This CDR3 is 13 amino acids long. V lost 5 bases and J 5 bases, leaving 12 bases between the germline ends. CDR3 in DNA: TGTGCCAGCAGTCTTATAAAGGGAACTGAAGCTTTCTTT. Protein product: CASSLIKGTEAFF.

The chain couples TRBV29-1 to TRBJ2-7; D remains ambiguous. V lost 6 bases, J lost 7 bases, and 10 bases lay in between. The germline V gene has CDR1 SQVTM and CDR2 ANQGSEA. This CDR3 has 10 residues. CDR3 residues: CSVGTAEQYF. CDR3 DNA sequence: TGCAGCGTCGGCACAGCGGAGCAGTACTTC.

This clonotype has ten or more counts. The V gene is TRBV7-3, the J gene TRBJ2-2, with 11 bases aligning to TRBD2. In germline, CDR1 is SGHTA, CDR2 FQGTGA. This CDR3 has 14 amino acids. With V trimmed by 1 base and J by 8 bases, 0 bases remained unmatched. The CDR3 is CASSLRTSGGELFF. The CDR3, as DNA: TGTGCCAGCAGCTTAAGGACTAGCGGGGGGGAGCTGTTTTTT.

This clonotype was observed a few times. The CDR3 is CASSPGTSGSSSQYF. For the CDR3, the DNA is TGTGCCAGCAGCCCAGGGACTAGCGGGAGTTCGTCCCAGTACTTC. The V gene is TRBV6-1, the J gene TRBJ2-7, with 14 positions matching TRBD2. Germline values: CDR1 MNHNS, CDR2 SASEGT. Trimming cost V 6 bases and J 10 bases; bases outside gene matches: 11. The CDR3 is 15 amino acids.

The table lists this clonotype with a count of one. The CDR3 spells CASSFGVRKDTGELFF. The CDR3 nucleotides read TGTGCCAGCAGCTTTGGAGTCAGGAAAGACACCGGGGAGCTGTTTTTT. This chain connects TRBV5-5 to TRBJ2-2; D not resolved. Deletions cut 2 bases from V and 3 bases from J, with 14 bases between. The length of the CDR3 is 16 residues. From germline, CDR1 is SGHKS and CDR2 YYEKEE (reference sequence).

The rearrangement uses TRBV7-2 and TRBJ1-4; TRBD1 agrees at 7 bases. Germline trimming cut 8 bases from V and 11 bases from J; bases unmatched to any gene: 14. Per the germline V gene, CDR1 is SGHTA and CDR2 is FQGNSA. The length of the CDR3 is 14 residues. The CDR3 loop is CASGGMTGWSKLFF. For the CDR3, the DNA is TGTGCCAGCGGCGGGATGACAGGGTGGTCTAAACTGTTTTTT.

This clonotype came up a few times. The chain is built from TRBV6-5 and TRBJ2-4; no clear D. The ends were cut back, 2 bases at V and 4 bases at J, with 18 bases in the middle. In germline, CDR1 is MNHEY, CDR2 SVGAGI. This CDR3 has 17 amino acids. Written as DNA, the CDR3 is TGTGCCAGCAGTTACGGGGTCTTCTTCATGGGGAAAAACATTCAGTACTTC. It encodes CASSYGVFFMGKNIQYF.

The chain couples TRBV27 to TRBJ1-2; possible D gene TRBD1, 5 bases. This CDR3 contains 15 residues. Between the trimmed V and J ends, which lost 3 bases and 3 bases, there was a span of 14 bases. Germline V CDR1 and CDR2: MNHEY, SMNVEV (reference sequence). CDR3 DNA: TGTGCCAGCAGTTTGTCGGATCCCAGGGACTATGGCTACACCTTC. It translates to CASSLSDPRDYGYTF.

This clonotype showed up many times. The CDR3 bases are TGTGCCAGCAGCTCGCCGACGGGAGGGCCTGACGAGCAGTACTTC. Protein: CASSSPTGGPDEQYF. This rearrangement joins TRBV11-2 to TRBJ2-7; 8 bases fit TRBD2. The ends lost 4 bases at V and 5 bases at J; junction bases unmatched: 10. The length of the CDR3 is 15 residues. Germline assignment: CDR1 SGHAT and CDR2 FQNNGV.

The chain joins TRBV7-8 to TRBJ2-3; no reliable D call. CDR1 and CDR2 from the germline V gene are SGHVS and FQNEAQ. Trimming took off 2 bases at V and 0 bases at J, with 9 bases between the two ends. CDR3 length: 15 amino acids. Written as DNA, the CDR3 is TGTGCCAGCAGCTTATTTTCCCGAAGCACAGATACGCAGTATTTT. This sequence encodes CASSLFSRSTDTQYF.

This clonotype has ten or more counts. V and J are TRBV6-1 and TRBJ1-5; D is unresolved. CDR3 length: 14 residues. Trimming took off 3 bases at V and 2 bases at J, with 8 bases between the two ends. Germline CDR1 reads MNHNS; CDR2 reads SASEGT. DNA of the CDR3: TGTGCCAGCAGTGACCGGTACGGCAATCAGCCCCAGCATTTT. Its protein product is CASSDRYGNQPQHF.